This record looks at one TCR beta chain sequence and its context. Under the authors' procedure: Estimation of nucleated cell counts was performed using reference gene primer amplification. The data were produced by immunoSEQ multiplex PCR, yet TCRdb's version contains in-frame clones alone and is incomplete. V and J calls and clone size follow that table, whereas D and trimming were derived from the DNA. Of some 130,000 clones in the sample, more than 70% were seen once. This record comes from a study of blood T cell repertoires in COVID-19. On the study more broadly: COVID-19 samples, acute and convalescent, were from the United States, Italy and Spain. The cDNA or gDNA used as material had been derived from T cells, B-cell-depleted T cells, or PBMCs.

The trim removed 1 base at V and 12 bases at J, leaving 10 bases unmatched. The CDR3 loop spans 14 amino acids. CDR1 and CDR2 from the germline V gene are SGHAT and FQNNGV. This sequence was found in a man in his sixties with acute or convalescent COVID-19. The chain links TRBV11-2 to TRBJ1-1; 8 bases align to TRBD1. The sample consisted of peripheral blood. The CDR3, as DNA: TGTGCCAGCAGCTTAGGCCCTCGACAGGGGTTGACTTTCTTT. Translation gives CASSLGPRQGLTFF.